Below are 22 T cell receptor beta chains sequenced from a single sample in a study of cytomegalovirus exposure and HLA in healthy donors. Use of 60 Vbeta and 13 Jbeta primers characterized the PCR. Sequenced by immunoSEQ multiplex PCR; TCRdb stores in-frame clones only, minus some. This sample has roughly 100,000 clones, with 9.5% to 13% found just once. The sample taken for sequencing was PBMCs. These receptors originate from a middle-aged man in good health and CMV-seropositive.

The chain has TRBV5-1 and TRBJ2-5, with D possibly matching TRBD1 (6 bases). V was clipped by 4 bases and J by 4 bases, with 11 bases between them. The germline V gene has CDR1 SGHRS and CDR2 YFSETQ. The length of the CDR3 is 13 residues. As DNA, the CDR3 is TGCGCCAGCAGCACCTTAGGGGGAGAGACCCAGTACTTC. Translated, it gives CASSTLGGETQYF. Variable domain in full (rest from reference TRBV5-1 and TRBJ2-5): KAGVTQTPRYLIKTRGQQVTLSCSPISGHRSVSWYQQTPGQGLQFLFEYFSETQRNKGNFPGRFSGRQFSNSRSEMNVSTLELGDSALYLCASSTLGGETQYFGPGTRLLVL.

This rearrangement joins TRBV10-3 to TRBJ2-3, with D hard to call. Trimming stripped 3 bases from V and 6 bases from J, with 7 bases between. The CDR3 is 12 amino acids. Germline CDR1 and CDR2: ENHRY and SYGVKD. As DNA, the CDR3 is TGTGCCATCAGTGATGACTTCGATACGCAGTATTTT. Its protein is CAISDDFDTQYF.

The chain uses TRBV5-1 and TRBJ2-5, with 10 positions matching TRBD2. V dropped 0 bases and J dropped 4; count of bases not matched to a gene: 6. Germline CDR1 reads SGHRS; CDR2 reads YFSETQ. The CDR3 sequence is 16 residues long. The CDR3 nucleotides are TGCGCCAGCAGCTTGGCCCCTAGCGGGAGCGGAGAGACCCAGTACTTC. Protein product: CASSLAPSGSGETQYF.

This clone came up a few times. The V gene is TRBV5-1, the J gene TRBJ1-2; perhaps TRBD1 as D (5 bases). Trimming removed 0 bases at V and 2 bases at J, with 8 bases between. Germline V lookup: CDR1 SGHRS, CDR2 YFSETQ. The CDR3 loop spans 14 amino acids. The DNA of the CDR3 is TGCGCCAGCAGCTTGGCCGACAGAAACTATGGCTACACCTTC. Protein product: CASSLADRNYGYTF.

This clone has more than one count but fewer than ten. The CDR3 loop reads CASSFREVGYEQYF. DNA for the CDR3: TGTGCCAGCAGCTTCAGGGAGGTCGGGTACGAGCAGTACTTC. This sequence joins TRBV6-1 and TRBJ2-7, with D perhaps TRBD2 (6 bases). V lost 6 bases, J lost 4 bases, and 16 bases lay in between. The CDR3 is made up of 14 amino acids. Per the germline V gene, CDR1 is MNHNS and CDR2 is SASEGT.

This clone has just a few counts. This chain connects TRBV7-9 to TRBJ2-7; 12 bases align to TRBD1. The V segment lost 4 bases and the J segment 0 bases; nucleotides outside the gene matches: 7. Germline CDR1 SEHNR, CDR2 FQNEAQ (reference sequence). The CDR3 contains 17 residues. DNA of the CDR3: TGTGCCAGCAGCTGGGGTCCGGGACAGGGGGCCTCCTACGAGCAGTACTTC. Translating it yields CASSWGPGQGASYEQYF. Variable domain in full (rest from reference TRBV7-9 and TRBJ2-7): DTGVSQNPRHKITKRGQNVTFRCDPISEHNRLYWYRQTLGQGPEFLTYFQNEAQLEKSRLLSDRFSAERPKGSFSTLEIQRTEQGDSAMYLCASSWGPGQGASYEQYFGPGTRLTVT.

DNA for the CDR3: TGCAGTGCTGGCCCAGCAGATACGCAGTATTTT. It yields the protein CSAGPADTQYF. The chain recombines TRBV20-1 with TRBJ2-3; no clear D gene. The V end was cut by 5 bases, the J end by 4 bases, with 7 bases between. Germline V CDR1 and CDR2: DFQATT, SNEGSKA (reference sequence). CDR3 length equals 11 residues.

The chain is built from TRBV11-2 and TRBJ1-5, with TRBD1 as a possible D gene (6 bases). CDR1 and CDR2 from the germline V gene are SGHAT and FQNNGV. Between the trimmed V and J ends, which lost 5 bases and 7 bases, there was a span of 18 bases. This CDR3 is built from 15 residues. The CDR3 reads CASSLGGGGRQPQHF. In DNA form, the CDR3 reads TGTGCCAGCAGCCTAGGGGGTGGAGGGAGACAGCCCCAGCATTTT.

This clone was recorded a few times. This chain connects TRBV4-2 to TRBJ1-1, with 12 bases matching TRBD1. The V and J ends lost 4 bases and 5 bases, in that order; junction bases with no gene match: 8. The germline V gene encodes CDR1 LGHNA and CDR2 YNFKEQ. There are 16 residues in the CDR3. CDR3 sequence reads: CASSPEGQGARTEAFF. For the CDR3, the DNA is TGTGCCAGCAGCCCAGAGGGACAGGGGGCGCGGACTGAAGCTTTCTTT.

The chain carries TRBV13 and TRBJ2-7; perhaps TRBD2 as D (5 bases). The germline V gene encodes CDR1 PRHDT and CDR2 FYEKMQ (reference sequence). This CDR3 has 15 residues. Trimming pared 5 bases from V and 1 base from J, leaving 15 bases between. The CDR3 nucleotides read TGTGCCAGCAGCCATCAACGGGGAAGTTCCTACGAGCAGTACTTC. Protein product: CASSHQRGSSYEQYF.

This clone was seen only a few times. The chain combines TRBV5-4 with TRBJ2-2, with 14 positions matching TRBD2. The CDR3 loop spans 18 amino acids. V was pared by 0 bases and J by 5 bases, with 6 bases of the junction left unmatched. Germline V lookup: CDR1 SGHNT, CDR2 YYREEE (reference sequence). This CDR3 is CASSLGGLAGGWTGELFF. For the CDR3, the DNA is TGTGCCAGCAGCTTGGGAGGACTAGCGGGAGGATGGACCGGGGAGCTGTTTTTT.

At least ten counts were recorded for this clone. This chain uses TRBV7-2 with TRBJ2-7; a possible D gene is TRBD1 (6 bases). The CDR3 is 16 residues long. The germline gives CDR1 SGHTA, CDR2 FQGNSA. Trimming left V 3 bases short and J 3 bases short, with 18 bases between. The CDR3: CASSLLTDTGFYEQYF. The CDR3 nucleotides read TGTGCCAGCAGCTTGTTGACCGACACAGGGTTCTACGAGCAGTACTTC. Full variable domain (remainder filled in from reference TRBV7-2 and TRBJ2-7): GAGVSQSPSNKVTEKGKDVELRCDPISGHTALYWYRQSLGQGLEFLIYFQGNSAPDKSGLPSDRFSAERTGGSVSTLTIQRTQQEDSAVYLCASSLLTDTGFYEQYFGPGTRLTVT.

This clone was found a few times. The chain recombines TRBV5-6 with TRBJ1-5; D unclear. Germline V gene lookup returns CDR1 SGHDT and CDR2 YYEEEE. V lost 0 bases to trimming and J lost 1 base, with 14 bases between them. There are 17 residues in the CDR3. The CDR3 is CASSLAPSGKSNQPQHF. The CDR3 nucleotides read TGTGCCAGCAGCTTGGCCCCGAGCGGAAAGAGCAATCAGCCCCAGCATTTT.

The chain carries TRBV19 and TRBJ2-7, with D uncertain. The V end was cut by 1 base, the J end by 0 bases, with 7 bases between. In germline, CDR1 is LNHDA, CDR2 SQIVND (reference sequence). This CDR3 has 14 amino acids. CDR3 protein: CASSIAADSYEQYF. The CDR3 nucleotides read TGTGCCAGTAGTATAGCTGCGGACTCCTACGAGCAGTACTTC.

The V and J genes are TRBV7-9 and TRBJ1-5, with 9 bases fitting TRBD1. CDR1 SEHNR and CDR2 FQNEAQ come from the germline V gene (reference sequence). There are 15 residues in the CDR3. The trim removed 1 base at V and 6 bases at J, leaving 4 bases unmatched. The DNA for the CDR3 is TGTGCCAGCAGCTTAGTGGGGACAGGGATTCAGCCCCAGCATTTT. Its protein is CASSLVGTGIQPQHF.

This chain links TRBV30 with TRBJ2-5; D is possibly TRBD2 (6 bases). Germline lookup yields CDR1 GTSNPN and CDR2 SVGIG (reference sequence). CDR3 size: 12 residues. V gave up 5 bases and J gave up 4 bases, with 11 bases separating them. CDR3 DNA sequence: TGTGCCTGGCTCGGGGGTCCAGAGACCCAGTACTTC. Protein sequence: CAWLGGPETQYF.

The DNA for the CDR3 is TGCAGTGCTGAGGGCCGGGAGTGGCAGTTCTTC. Translating gives CSAEGREWQFF. The chain employs TRBV20-1 and TRBJ2-1; TRBD2 might be the D (6 bases). The CDR3 totals 11 residues. From germline, CDR1 is DFQATT and CDR2 SNEGSKA (reference sequence). V lost 5 bases and J lost 12, with 14 bases in between.

V is TRBV14 and J is TRBJ2-1; D is perhaps TRBD1 (6 bases). There are 16 residues in the CDR3. Trimming left V 2 bases short and J 4 bases short, with 15 bases between. Per germline, CDR1 SGHDN and CDR2 FVKESK. This CDR3 reads CASSQSTGMGYNEQFF. DNA of the CDR3: TGTGCCAGCAGCCAATCTACAGGGATGGGATACAATGAGCAGTTCTTC.

This clone came up a few times. CDR3 amino acids: CASGLVPDSLRHF. The CDR3 DNA follows: TGTGCTAGTGGTTTGGTCCCGGACAGTTTGAGGCATTTT. V gene TRBV12-5 combines with J gene TRBJ1-5; D is possibly TRBD1 (6 bases). V lost 0 bases and J 15 bases, leaving 15 bases between the germline ends. The CDR3 is 13 residues long. From germline, CDR1 is LGHNT and CDR2 FRNRAP.

The V gene is TRBV4-3, the J gene TRBJ1-2; 7 nucleotides line up with TRBD1. Germline lookup yields CDR1 LGHNA and CDR2 YSLEER. This CDR3 spans 15 amino acids. V trimming: 4 bases; J trimming: 4 bases; junction bases outside the gene matches: 9. CDR3 sequence: CASSPGQAVTYGYTF. In DNA form, the CDR3 reads TGCGCCAGCAGCCCAGGACAGGCGGTTACCTATGGCTACACCTTC.

This clone showed up just a few times. The chain employs TRBV7-3 and TRBJ2-5; D remains unclear. The V end lost 5 bases, the J end lost 0 bases, and 13 bases lay between the germline ends. Looked up from germline, CDR1 is SGHTA and CDR2 is FQGTGA. This CDR3 is 15 amino acids long. In DNA form, the CDR3 reads TGTGCCAGCAGCGAGAGCGCCTGGTACCAAGAGACCCAGTACTTC. Residues: CASSESAWYQETQYF. The full variable domain, completed using reference TRBV7-3 and TRBJ2-5, is GAGVSQTPSNKVTEKGKYVELRCDPISGHTALYWYRQSLGQGPEFLIYFQGTGAADDSGLPNDRFFAVRPEGSVSTLKIQRTERGDSAVYLCASSESAWYQETQYFGPGTRLLVL.

This clone was seen only a few times. The V and J genes are TRBV28 and TRBJ1-4; 8 bases map to TRBD1. The CDR3 covers 16 residues. V dropped 6 bases and J dropped 0; count of bases not matched to a gene: 6. Germline CDR1 and CDR2: MDHEN and SYDVKM. DNA for the CDR3: TGTGCCAGCAGCCGTGACAGGGGATCAACTAATGAAAAACTGTTTTTT. Residues: CASSRDRGSTNEKLFF.